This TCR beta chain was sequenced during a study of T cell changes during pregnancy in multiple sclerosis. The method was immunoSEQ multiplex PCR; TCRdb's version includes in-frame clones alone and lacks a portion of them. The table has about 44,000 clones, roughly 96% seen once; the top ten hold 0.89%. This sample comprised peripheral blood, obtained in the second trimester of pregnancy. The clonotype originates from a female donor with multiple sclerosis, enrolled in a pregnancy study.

DNA of the CDR3: TGTGCCAGCAGCCTAGGGGGGCGGGGGGCATCAGATACGCAGTATTTT. Translated, it gives CASSLGGRGASDTQYF. The chain recombines TRBV7-6 with TRBJ2-3; 8 bases match TRBD2. Germline trimming cut 5 bases from V and 4 bases from J; bases unmatched to any gene: 11. The CDR3 consists of 16 residues. CDR1 and CDR2 from the germline V gene are SGHVS and FNYEAQ. The whole variable domain, filled in from reference TRBV7-6 and TRBJ2-3, reads GAGVSQSPRYKVTKRGQDVALRCDPISGHVSLYWYRQALGQGPEFLTYFNYEAQQDKSGLPNDRFSAERPEGSISTLTIQRTEQRDSAMYRCASSLGGRGASDTQYFGPGTRLTVL.